The 20 T cell receptor beta chains presented below share a single source sample, sequenced in a study of blood T cell repertoires in COVID-19. Libraries were prepared by immunoSEQ multiplex PCR; TCRdb keeps only in-frame clonotypes and omits some of them. The sample has roughly 150,000 clones; 90% are singletons. The sample comprised peripheral blood. These receptors were taken from a woman of 80 years or more with acute or convalescent COVID-19.

The count of this clone is one. The rearrangement uses TRBV9 and TRBJ2-1; no clear D gene. The CDR3 loop spans 12 amino acids. Trimming took 4 bases from V and 7 from J, leaving 9 bases between them. Germline lookup yields CDR1 SGDLS and CDR2 YYNGEE. The CDR3 loop is CASSLHGNEQFF. The CDR3 coding sequence is TGTGCCAGCAGCCTCCACGGGAATGAGCAGTTCTTC.

The J gene is TRBJ2-7, the V gene TRBV9; possibly TRBD2 for D (6 bases). The germline V gene has CDR1 SGDLS and CDR2 YYNGEE. The CDR3 length is 17 residues. V lost 0 bases and J lost 5, with 21 bases in between. The CDR3 DNA sequence: TGTGCCAGCAGCGTAGGTTCTGGGGGGTTCGGTGGGGACGAGCAGTACTTC. Translated, it gives CASSVGSGGFGGDEQYF.

This clone showed up just a few times. The chain's CDR3 is CASSQGTGNYGYTF. The DNA for the CDR3 is TGCGCCAGCAGCCAAGGGACAGGGAACTATGGCTACACCTTC. The chain employs TRBV4-3 and TRBJ1-2; 8 nucleotides match TRBD1. The CDR3 consists of 14 residues. CDR1 LGHNA and CDR2 YSLEER come from the germline V gene. The ends lost 1 base at V and 2 bases at J; junction bases unmatched: 0.

The rearrangement uses TRBV29-1 and TRBJ1-1; D is ambiguous. Deletions cut 4 bases from V and 0 bases from J, with 9 bases between. Per germline, CDR1 SQVTM and CDR2 ANQGSEA. The CDR3 length is 13 residues. The CDR3 loop is CSVGVIMNTEAFF. CDR3 nucleotides: TGCAGCGTTGGAGTCATAATGAACACTGAAGCTTTCTTT.

The genes are TRBV9 and TRBJ1-2; no clear D gene. Germline V gives CDR1 SGDLS, CDR2 YYNGEE. V lost 0 bases and J 4 bases, leaving 4 bases between the germline ends. This CDR3 has 12 residues. The DNA of the CDR3 is TGTGCCAGCAGCGTAGACAGCTATGGCTACACCTTC. Protein sequence: CASSVDSYGYTF. Full variable domain (rest looked up from reference TRBV9 and TRBJ1-2): DSGVTQTPKHLITATGQRVTLRCSPRSGDLSVYWYQQSLDQGLQFLIQYYNGEERAKGNILERFSAQQFPDLHSELNLSSLELGDSALYFCASSVDSYGYTFGSGTRLTVV.

The CDR3 protein is CASSQGAGQTQYF. Here the CDR3 DNA reads TGTGCCAGCAGCCAAGGAGCGGGGCAGACCCAGTACTTC. This sequence joins TRBV3-1 (or the pseudogene TRBV3-2) and TRBJ2-5; 7 positions agree with TRBD2. After removal of 1 base from V and 6 bases from J, the junction contained 2 bases not matched to a gene. Germline V gene sequence: CDR1 LGHDT, CDR2 YNNKEL (reference sequence). The CDR3 runs to 13 residues.

CDR3 loop: CAWTGQLDTEAFF. The CDR3, as DNA: TGTGCCTGGACCGGACAGTTAGACACTGAAGCTTTCTTT. V and J are TRBV30 and TRBJ1-1, with D possibly matching TRBD1 (6 bases). CDR1 GTSNPN and CDR2 SVGIG come from the germline V gene (reference sequence). The CDR3 has 13 amino acids. Trimming stripped 4 bases from V and 3 bases from J, with 12 bases between. Supplemented by reference TRBV30 and TRBJ1-1, the full variable domain reads SQTIHQWPATLVQPVGSPLSLECTVEGTSNPNLYWYRQAAGRGLQLLFYSVGIGQISSEVPQNLSASRPQDRQFILSSKKLLLSDSGFYLCAWTGQLDTEAFFGQGTRLTVV.

The genes are TRBV7-2 and TRBJ1-2, with D maybe TRBD1 (6 bases). The CDR3 is 14 amino acids. V lost 0 bases to trimming and J lost 4 bases, with 9 bases between them. In germline, CDR1 is SGHTA, CDR2 FQGNSA. CDR3 in DNA: TGTGCCAGCAGCTTAGCCGCAGGGGTCTATGGCTACACCTTC. Translated: CASSLAAGVYGYTF.

The genes are TRBV7-2 and TRBJ1-5; 7 nucleotides match TRBD1. The CDR3 spans 13 residues. Germline CDR1 is SGHTA and CDR2 is FQGNSA. The V gene end was trimmed by 3 bases and the J gene end by 8 bases; junction bases not matched to a gene: 4. The CDR3 nucleotides are TGTGCCAGCAGCTTGACAGGGACCAAGCCCCAGCATTTT. This gives the protein CASSLTGTKPQHF. Using reference TRBV7-2 and TRBJ1-5 for the parts outside the CDR3, the full variable domain is GAGVSQSPSNKVTEKGKDVELRCDPISGHTALYWYRQSLGQGLEFLIYFQGNSAPDKSGLPSDRFSAERTGGSVSTLTIQRTQQEDSAVYLCASSLTGTKPQHFGDGTRLSIL.

This sequence joins TRBV6-5 and TRBJ2-7; 7 nucleotides match TRBD1. Germline loops: CDR1 MNHEY, CDR2 SVGAGI. V gave up 0 bases and J gave up 5 bases; unmatched junction bases: 7. This CDR3 region has 15 residues. For the CDR3, the DNA is TGTGCCAGCAGTTACTCAGGGGGCTTAGTTAACGAGCAGTACTTC. This translates into CASSYSGGLVNEQYF.

V is TRBV28 and J is TRBJ1-5; D is unresolved. V was shortened by 1 base and J by 9 bases, with 13 bases between the two germline ends. Germline values: CDR1 MDHEN, CDR2 SYDVKM. The CDR3 runs to 14 residues. The CDR3 is CASSLYTVSTPQHF. Here the CDR3 DNA reads TGTGCCAGCAGTTTATATACAGTCAGTACGCCCCAGCATTTT. Together with reference TRBV28 and TRBJ1-5, the CDR3 gives the full variable domain: DVKVTQSSRYLVKRTGEKVFLECVQDMDHENMFWYRQDPGLGLRLIYFSYDVKMKEKGDIPEGYSVSREKKERFSLILESASTNQTSMYLCASSLYTVSTPQHFGDGTRLSIL.

This rearrangement joins TRBV19 to TRBJ2-1, with 12 nucleotides matching TRBD2. V was clipped by 4 bases and J by 4 bases; unmatched bases: 8. CDR3 length: 17 residues. CDR1 and CDR2 from the germline V gene are LNHDA and SQIVND (reference sequence). Written as DNA, the CDR3 is TGTGCCAGTAGTACAACTAGCGGGGGGACTAATTACAATGAGCAGTTCTTC. Translating gives CASSTTSGGTNYNEQFF.

CDR3 protein: CAWNGEGSSPLHF. Written as DNA, the CDR3 is TGTGCCTGGAATGGGGAGGGGAGTTCACCCCTCCACTTT. The J gene is TRBJ1-6, the V gene TRBV30, with a possible D match to TRBD1 (5 bases). Germline CDR1 reads GTSNPN; CDR2 reads SVGIG (reference sequence). CDR3 length: 13 amino acids. V was pared by 4 bases and J by 9 bases, with 13 bases between.

CDR3 residues: CASSLNSGNYGYTF. The CDR3 DNA sequence: TGTGCCAGCAGCTTAAACTCAGGGAACTATGGCTACACCTTC. This sequence joins TRBV7-8 and TRBJ1-2; weak D call: TRBD1 (5 bases). Trimming left V 2 bases short and J 2 bases short, with 9 bases between. This CDR3 contains 14 residues. Germline lookup yields CDR1 SGHVS and CDR2 FQNEAQ.

The genes are TRBV2 and TRBJ2-3; TRBD2 matches 13 bases. V shed 5 bases, J shed 3 bases, and the junction held 5 bases outside the gene matches. Germline V gene lookup returns CDR1 SNHLY and CDR2 FYNNEI. CDR3 length: 16 residues. The CDR3 is CASSKTSGGQTDTQYF. Here the CDR3 DNA reads TGTGCCAGCAGTAAGACTAGCGGGGGGCAGACAGATACGCAGTATTTT.

This sequence joins TRBV5-1 and TRBJ1-1, with 8 positions matching TRBD1. This CDR3 comprises 15 residues. Germline lookup yields CDR1 SGHRS and CDR2 YFSETQ. Trimming cost V 4 bases and J 2 bases; bases outside gene matches: 7. CDR3 loop: CASSPLGQGNTEAFF. The DNA of the CDR3 is TGCGCCAGCAGCCCACTAGGACAGGGTAACACTGAAGCTTTCTTT.

The rearrangement uses TRBV19 and TRBJ2-5; D might be TRBD2 (6 bases). This CDR3 region has 14 residues. Germline values: CDR1 LNHDA, CDR2 SQIVND (reference sequence). The V end was cut by 8 bases, the J end by 1 base, with 14 bases between. The CDR3 loop reads CASREGGAQETQYF. The DNA of the CDR3 is TGTGCCAGTCGGGAAGGAGGGGCCCAAGAGACCCAGTACTTC.

This clone was seen once. The chain links TRBV10-1 to TRBJ1-1; TRBD1 is a possible D gene (6 bases). Germline V CDR1 and CDR2: WNHNN, SYGVQD (reference sequence). V was shortened by 7 bases and J by 1 base, with 25 bases between the two germline ends. CDR3 size: 18 residues. The CDR3 nucleotides are TGCGCCAGCAATAAAGTCTTAAACAGGGAACATAGGAACACTGAAGCTTTCTTT. Encoded protein: CASNKVLNREHRNTEAFF.

The chain has TRBV7-3 and TRBJ1-1, with a possible D match to TRBD1 (5 bases). Germline lookup yields CDR1 SGHTA and CDR2 FQGTGA. V lost 5 bases, J lost 4 bases, and 14 bases lay in between. CDR3 length: 14 amino acids. The chain's CDR3 is CASSAQVVGTEAFF. Written as DNA, the CDR3 is TGTGCCAGCAGCGCACAGGTAGTGGGCACTGAAGCTTTCTTT.

This clone was seen a single time. The chain couples TRBV18 to TRBJ2-2, with unresolved D. Between the trimmed V and J ends, which lost 0 bases and 1 base, there was a span of 9 bases. This CDR3 has 16 residues. Looked up from germline, CDR1 is KGHSH and CDR2 is LQKENI. The DNA for the CDR3 is TGTGCCAGCTCACCACCGGTTAGCCGGAACACCGGGGAGCTGTTTTTT. As protein: CASSPPVSRNTGELFF.